Shown below are 7 T cell receptor beta chains from a single sample sequenced in a study of control samples from healthy donors and cancer patients. The table came from immunoSEQ multiplex PCR; TCRdb's copy has only in-frame clones and leaves some out. The sample gives almost 95,000 clones, roughly nine tenths of which show up once; less than 4.5% is in the top ten. Sequenced sample: blood. These receptors were collected from a woman aged 18-35 years in good health.

Comments on this clone: One junction end disagrees with the germline gene, perhaps due to a read error. The rearrangement uses TRBV10-3 and TRBJ1-3, with D uncertain. The germline CDR1 and CDR2 sequences are ENHRY and SYGVKD. The CDR3 is 13 amino acids. The CDR3 loop is CASQSGFGITIYF. The CDR3 nucleotides are TGTGCCAGCCAGTCGGGGTTTGGAATCACCATATATTTT.

The chain combines TRBV7-9 with TRBJ1-5; no clear D gene. The CDR3 contains 16 residues. CDR1 and CDR2 from the germline V gene are SEHNR and FQNEAQ (reference sequence). With 1 base removed from V and 1 base from J, the gap between germline ends came to 11 bases. This CDR3 is CASSLGIGSSNQPQHF. In nucleotides, the CDR3 is TGTGCCAGCAGCTTAGGAATAGGGTCGAGCAATCAGCCCCAGCATTTT.

This chain links TRBV10-3 with TRBJ2-5; 8 bases align to TRBD2. The CDR3 has 16 residues. V lost 8 bases to trimming and J lost 5 bases; unmatched junction nucleotides: 16. The V gene's germline CDR1 is ENHRY and CDR2 SYGVKD. For the CDR3, the DNA is TGTGCCATCTCTCCAGCTCCGGGGGGGGCCCGGGAGACCCAGTACTTC. Amino acids: CAISPAPGGARETQYF.

The chain combines TRBV7-6 with TRBJ2-1; 15 nucleotides match TRBD2. V dropped 5 bases and J dropped 4; count of bases not matched to a gene: 9. Germline lookup yields CDR1 SGHVS and CDR2 FNYEAQ. The CDR3 consists of 18 residues. The CDR3 is CASSDSGTSGGSYNEQFF. The CDR3 nucleotides are TGTGCCAGCAGCGACTCCGGGACTAGCGGGGGGAGTTACAATGAGCAGTTCTTC.

The V call is TRBV6-6, the J call TRBJ2-3; 8 nucleotides align to TRBD2. V lost 6 bases and J lost 3; bases outside the gene matches: 5. This CDR3 is built from 14 residues. From germline, CDR1 is MNHNY and CDR2 SVGAGI (reference sequence). As DNA, the CDR3 is TGTGCCAGCAGGCGTACTAGCGGAACAGATACGCAGTATTTT. Its protein is CASRRTSGTDTQYF.

The chain joins TRBV10-2 to TRBJ2-5; 11 nucleotides line up with TRBD2. Losses at the gene ends were 3 bases for V and 5 bases for J; bases not matched to a gene: 8. Germline V gene data show CDR1 as WSHSY and CDR2 as SAAADI. The CDR3 totals 16 residues. The CDR3 DNA follows: TGCGCCAGCAGTGACTCCGGGACTAGCGGAGGTGAGACCCAGTACTTC. Its protein is CASSDSGTSGGETQYF.

The V and J genes are TRBV11-2 and TRBJ2-1; 9 nucleotides align to TRBD2. V was clipped by 0 bases and J by 8 bases; unmatched bases: 5. Germline V lookup: CDR1 SGHAT, CDR2 FQNNGV. This CDR3 is built from 15 residues. CDR3 amino acids: CASSLEASGVDEQFF. The CDR3 DNA reads as TGTGCCAGCAGCTTAGAGGCTAGCGGGGTTGATGAGCAGTTCTTC.